The source of this T cell receptor beta chain is a study of molecular identifiers for immune sequencing clone quantification. The study, taken as a whole, reports: The study found clones above 20 RNA copies held over 98% of effector molecules and under 1% in naive cells. Jurkat TCR RNA spiked in from one cell reportedly remained identifiable amid roughly 940,000 naive cells.

The authors built bulk TCR libraries by previously described methods with listed TCR primers. TCRdb fed the PCR reads into MiXCR, producing one record per CDR3 protein. The sample records more than 550,000 distinct CDR3 sequences, around 25% being singletons. This clonotype was picked up many times. Its cognate antigen is unknown. Trimming removed 8 bases at V and 4 bases at J, with 18 bases between. CDR3 length: 14 amino acids. The clonotype comes from a human donor in good health. Some libraries in this study had Jurkat cell RNA spiked in. The V call is TRBV5-3, the J call TRBJ2-5; no clear D gene. TRBV5-3 is marked as an open reading frame, function uncertain. Sequencing was performed on naive CD8+ T cells from blood, with Jurkat cell RNA spiked in. Described subset: FACS-sorted CD8+CD4-CCR7+CD45RA+ naive T cells. CDR3 DNA: TGTGCCAGCAGCCCATCTAAAGGGCGAGAGACCCAGTACTTC. It codes for CASSPSKGRETQYF.